This TCR beta chain was observed in a study of monozygotic twins with inflammatory bowel disease. Study findings and constraints: IBD patients, compared with healthy twins, shared fewer clonotypes with others (especially with disease activity).

This CDR3 is 14 amino acids long. The germline gives CDR1 DFQATT, CDR2 SNEGSKA (reference sequence). RNA in its total form was extracted from whole blood, and T cells were not sorted. About this clonotype: Its target is not known.

TCRalpha and TCRbeta cDNA underwent two nested PCRs of around 15 and 9 cycles. TCRdb re-called the 5' RACE reads; one entry per CDR3 protein, DNA not given. Its table records approximately 400,000 distinct CDR3 sequences. The sequenced sample was blood. The chain links TRBV20-1 to TRBJ1-1; the D gene TCRdb calls, TRBD1, cannot be checked with no DNA. This receptor was obtained from a human donor with ulcerative colitis or Crohn's disease, or a healthy co-twin of an affected twin (not recorded which). The CDR3: CSALTGPMNTEAFF.